The rows below give T cell receptor beta chains drawn from one sample of a study of shared clonotypes between healthy human individuals. Data came from immunoSEQ multiplex PCR; TCRdb stores just in-frame clones and leaves some out. The top ten hold about 1.7% of the sample, which has over 700,000 clones, about two thirds seen once. Sequenced input: memory CD4+ T cells sorted from blood. The receptors here all came from a woman aged 25 to 39 in good health. The CDR3 runs from the conserved cysteine through the conserved F or W. D genes are given only for firm matches. Clone size is not always given. Where it is, it says once, few, many or a class for expanded clones.

V	D	size	J	length	CDR3	DNA
TRBV15	NA	NA	TRBJ1-1	12	CATSRARAEAFF	TGTGCCACCAGCAGAGCCAGGGCTGAAGCTTTCTTT
TRBV18	NA	NA	TRBJ2-1	14	CASSPAVGTYEQFF	TGTGCCAGCTCTCCCGCCGTCGGCACCTATGAGCAGTTCTTC
TRBV28	NA	NA	TRBJ1-2	15	CASNLPSQGNYGYTF	TGTGCCAGCAATCTCCCCTCACAGGGTAACTATGGCTACACCTTC
TRBV11-2	NA	NA	TRBJ2-7	14	CASSPPRAPYEQYF	TGTGCCAGCAGCCCCCCCCGGGCCCCCTACGAGCAGTACTTC
TRBV4-1	NA	NA	TRBJ1-1	19	CASSPKEDTSNVQNTEAFF	TGCGCCAGCAGCCCGAAAGAAGACACCTCGAACGTCCAGAACACTGAAGCTTTCTTT
TRBV6-5	TRBD1	NA	TRBJ2-3	15	CASSYSGTGTDTQYF	TGTGCCAGCAGTTACTCCGGGACAGGGACAGATACGCAGTATTTT
TRBV2	NA	few	TRBJ1-4	14	CASSARTGGEKLFF	TGTGCCAGCAGTGCGCGGACGGGGGGGGAAAAACTGTTTTTT
TRBV21-1	NA	NA	TRBJ2-2	10	CASSHGELFF	TGTGCCAGCAGTCACGGGGAGCTGTTTTTT
TRBV7-2	TRBD1	few	TRBJ1-5	14	CASSRETGVQPQHF	TGTGCCAGCAGCAGAGAGACAGGGGTTCAGCCCCAGCATTTT
TRBV6-6	NA	NA	TRBJ2-2	16	CASRESEGKTAGELFF	TGTGCCAGCAGAGAAAGTGAGGGAAAGACGGCCGGGGAGCTGTTTTTT
TRBV5-8	NA	NA	TRBJ2-7	13	CASSLASSYEQYF	TGTGCCAGCAGCTTGGCCAGCTCCTACGAGCAGTACTTC
TRBV19	TRBD1	NA	TRBJ1-6	16	CASSGFRQGDNSPLHF	TGTGCCAGTAGTGGATTTCGACAGGGAGACAATTCACCCCTCCACTTT
TRBV6-1	NA	NA	TRBJ1-3	12	CASSGEGDTIYF	TGTGCCAGCAGTGGAGAGGGCGACACCATATATTTT
TRBV28	NA	NA	TRBJ1-5	15	CASSPRGPRNQPQHF	TGTGCCAGCAGTCCCCGGGGCCCACGGAATCAGCCCCAGCATTTT
TRBV28	NA	once	TRBJ2-7	14	CASSFPTGAYEQYF	TGTGCCAGCAGTTTCCCGACGGGGGCCTACGAGCAGTACTTC
TRBV4-1	NA	NA	TRBJ1-1	15	CASRPRGGGDTEAFF	TGCGCCAGCAGGCCCAGGGGCGGGGGGGACACTGAAGCTTTCTTT
TRBV7-9	NA	NA	TRBJ1-1	14	CASSSDRINTEAFF	TGTGCCAGCAGCTCGGACAGAATAAACACTGAAGCTTTCTTT
TRBV7-2	NA	NA	TRBJ1-5	14	CASSLGQGGGFEHF	TGTGCCAGCAGCTTAGGGCAGGGTGGGGGGTTCGAGCATTTT
TRBV7-3	TRBD2	NA	TRBJ2-1	16	CASSLASGTPYNEQFF	TGTGCCAGCAGCTTGGCTAGCGGAACTCCCTACAATGAGCAGTTCTTC
TRBV5-1	TRBD2	few	TRBJ2-7	16	CASAPTWGGASYEQYF	TGCGCCAGCGCCCCGACTTGGGGAGGGGCGAGCTACGAGCAGTACTTC
TRBV29-1	NA	NA	TRBJ2-4	16	CSVLEGAALAKNIQYF	TGCAGCGTTTTGGAGGGGGCGGCTCTAGCCAAAAACATTCAGTACTTC
TRBV5-1	NA	many	TRBJ2-5	13	CASSPMRGLAQYF	TGCGCCAGCAGCCCCATGAGGGGATTGGCCCAGTACTTC
TRBV5-4	NA	few	TRBJ2-7	14	CASSLANRDYEQYF	TGTGCCAGCAGCTTGGCGAACCGGGACTACGAGCAGTACTTC
TRBV7-3	NA	NA	TRBJ2-1	15	CASSLTSSSNNEQFF	TGTGCCAGCAGCTTAACTAGCTCAAGTAACAATGAGCAGTTCTTC
TRBV5-4	TRBD1	NA	TRBJ2-1	15	CASSEDRDSYNEQFF	TGTGCCAGCAGCGAGGACAGGGACTCCTACAATGAGCAGTTCTTC
TRBV25-1	TRBD2	NA	TRBJ2-7	15	CASSSGLAGDNEQYF	TGTGCCAGCAGTTCAGGGCTAGCGGGAGACAACGAGCAGTACTTC
TRBV7-8	NA	NA	TRBJ1-3	14	CASSWAVSGNTIYF	TGTGCCAGCAGCTGGGCAGTCTCTGGAAACACCATATATTTT
TRBV5-1	NA	NA	TRBJ2-1	15	CASSRGSGSYNEQFF	TGCGCCAGCAGCCGGGGTAGCGGATCCTACAATGAGCAGTTCTTC
TRBV7-2	TRBD1	NA	TRBJ1-1	14	CASSFQGGNTEAFF	TGTGCCAGCAGCTTTCAGGGGGGGAACACTGAAGCTTTCTTT
TRBV7-9	NA	once	TRBJ2-4	12	CASSRSDRNQYF	TGTGCCAGCAGCCGAAGCGACAGGAATCAGTACTTC
TRBV7-9	NA	NA	TRBJ1-3	14	CASSGTGFGNTIYF	TGTGCCAGCAGCGGAACAGGGTTTGGAAACACCATATATTTT
TRBV5-1	TRBD2	few	TRBJ2-7	15	CASIPGPGGIYEQYF	TGCGCCAGCATCCCCGGCCCGGGAGGAATCTACGAGCAGTACTTC
TRBV28	NA	NA	TRBJ1-4	12	CASRPTNEKLFF	TGTGCCAGCAGGCCGACGAATGAAAAACTGTTTTTT
TRBV27	NA	NA	TRBJ1-5	14	CASAAQGKNQPQHF	TGTGCCAGCGCCGCACAGGGTAAAAATCAGCCCCAGCATTTT
TRBV6-6	NA	NA	TRBJ1-1	14	CASSNPPQYSEAFF	TGTGCCAGCAGCAACCCCCCACAGTATTCTGAAGCTTTCTTT
TRBV6-5	NA	NA	TRBJ2-3	14	CASRTGLRTDTQYF	TGTGCCAGCAGGACGGGACTCCGGACAGATACGCAGTATTTT
TRBV2	TRBD1	NA	TRBJ2-7	12	CASRRTGGEQYF	TGTGCCAGCAGAAGGACAGGGGGTGAGCAGTACTTC
TRBV7-3	NA	NA	TRBJ1-3	17	CAPGGIQTERAGNTIYF	TGTGCCCCCGGGGGGATCCAGACGGAGCGTGCGGGAAACACCATATATTTT
TRBV10-3	TRBD2	NA	TRBJ2-1	16	CAISESGLANYNEQFF	TGTGCCATCAGTGAGTCGGGACTAGCGAATTACAATGAGCAGTTCTTC
TRBV29-1	NA	NA	TRBJ2-5	12	CSVAPSQETQYF	TGCAGCGTTGCGCCGAGCCAAGAGACCCAGTACTTC
TRBV30	NA	NA	TRBJ1-4	15	CAWYNRGSGNEKLFF	TGTGCCTGGTACAACCGAGGTTCCGGTAATGAAAAACTGTTTTTT
TRBV28	NA	few	TRBJ2-5	14	CASSLANVQETQYF	TGTGCCAGCAGTTTAGCGAACGTTCAAGAGACCCAGTACTTC
TRBV11-2	NA	few	TRBJ2-7	15	CASSFYLADSYEQYF	TGTGCCAGCAGCTTTTACCTCGCGGATTCCTACGAGCAGTACTTC
TRBV18	TRBD2	few	TRBJ2-3	15	CASSPISGSTDTQYF	TGTGCCAGCTCACCGATTAGCGGGAGCACAGATACGCAGTATTTT
TRBV9	NA	few	TRBJ2-1	12	CASSPHHNEQFF	TGTGCCAGCAGCCCCCACCACAATGAGCAGTTCTTC
TRBV29-1	TRBD2	NA	TRBJ2-7	17	CSVALPYKREGGGEQYF	TGCAGCGTCGCCCTCCCTTACAAGCGGGAGGGGGGGGGCGAGCAGTACTTC
TRBV28	TRBD2	NA	TRBJ2-1	16	CASSLGGFPTYNEQFF	TGTGCCAGCAGTTTGGGAGGGTTTCCGACCTACAATGAGCAGTTCTTC
TRBV19	TRBD1	few	TRBJ2-7	15	CASQPRGTGGSEQYF	TGTGCCAGCCAACCCCGCGGGACAGGGGGTTCCGAGCAGTACTTC
TRBV5-1	NA	once	TRBJ1-5	16	CASSLVPGQSNQPQHF	TGTGCCAGCAGCTTGGTGCCCGGGCAGAGCAATCAGCCCCAGCATTTT
TRBV19	NA	NA	TRBJ1-4	12	CASSYRGEKLFF	TGTGCCAGTAGTTACCGGGGAGAAAAACTGTTTTTT
TRBV5-1	TRBD1	NA	TRBJ2-1	14	CASSPGTGGVRQFF	TGCGCCAGCAGCCCCGGGACAGGGGGCGTTCGGCAGTTCTTC
TRBV7-9	TRBD2	few	TRBJ2-3	17	CASSGRALAGGADTQYF	TGTGCCAGCAGCGGTCGCGCTTTAGCGGGAGGGGCAGATACGCAGTATTTT
TRBV28	NA	NA	TRBJ2-1	13	CASIRLPYNEQFF	TGTGCCAGCATACGACTTCCCTACAATGAGCAGTTCTTC
TRBV7-9	NA	NA	TRBJ2-1	12	CASSAIVFEQFF	TGTGCCAGCAGCGCTATAGTTTTTGAGCAGTTCTTC
TRBV30	NA	few	TRBJ1-1	12	CAWSIQNTEAFF	TGTGCCTGGAGTATACAGAACACTGAAGCTTTCTTT
TRBV27	TRBD2	many	TRBJ2-7	18	CASSHGTSGLLGLYEQYF	TGTGCCAGCAGTCATGGGACTAGCGGGTTGCTCGGGCTTTACGAGCAGTACTTC
TRBV9	NA	NA	TRBJ2-2	14	CASSVELGTGELFF	TGTGCCAGCAGCGTAGAACTCGGCACCGGGGAGCTGTTTTTT
TRBV10-1	NA	NA	TRBJ2-3	14	CASSVGQDADTQYF	TGCGCCAGCAGTGTCGGGCAGGACGCAGATACGCAGTATTTT
TRBV30	NA	NA	TRBJ2-7	12	CAWSPQGREQYF	TGTGCCTGGAGTCCTCAGGGGAGAGAGCAGTACTTC
TRBV7-8	NA	NA	TRBJ1-1	15	CASSPPGQSYSEAFF	TGTGCCAGCAGCCCCCCGGGGCAGAGTTACTCTGAAGCTTTCTTT